Each of the 8 T cell receptor beta chains below was sequenced from the same sample in a study of blood T cell repertoires in COVID-19. Here immunoSEQ multiplex PCR was the method, and the copy in TCRdb shows in-frame clones only, minus some. The table shows some 150,000 clones, with about 80% occurring only once. Sequenced: peripheral blood. These TCRs come from a woman aged 80 or over in a cohort sampled during active or convalescent COVID-19.

The CDR3 spells CASSGGDSGNTIYF. CDR3 nucleotides: TGTGCCAGCAGTGGGGGGGACTCTGGAAACACCATATATTTT. The chain is built from TRBV7-8 and TRBJ1-3; a possible D gene is TRBD1 (5 bases). Germline lookup yields CDR1 SGHVS and CDR2 FQNEAQ. The CDR3 length is 14 residues. V was shortened by 6 bases and J by 0 bases, with 9 bases between the two germline ends. The full variable domain, completed using reference TRBV7-8 and TRBJ1-3, is GAGVSQSPRYKVAKRGQDVALRCDPISGHVSLFWYQQALGQGPEFLTYFQNEAQLDKSGLPSDRFFAERPEGSVSTLKIQRTQQEDSAVYLCASSGGDSGNTIYFGEGSWLTVV.

The chain recombines TRBV3-1 (or the pseudogene TRBV3-2) with TRBJ2-2; maybe TRBD2 (7 bases). With 2 bases removed from V and 7 bases from J, the gap between germline ends came to 17 bases. Germline loops: CDR1 LGHDT, CDR2 YNNKEL (reference sequence). The CDR3 covers 16 residues. In DNA, the CDR3 is TGTGCCAGCAGCCAAAGTGGGGGGGCCTTTGGCGGGGAGCTGTTTTTT. This codes for CASSQSGGAFGGELFF.

This chain uses TRBV5-4 with TRBJ1-6; D remains unclear. Between the trimmed V and J ends, which lost 2 bases and 3 bases, there was a span of 6 bases. Germline lookup yields CDR1 SGHNT and CDR2 YYREEE (reference sequence). This CDR3 region has 14 residues. CDR3 amino acids: CASSFGLYNSPLHF. In nucleotides, the CDR3 is TGTGCCAGCAGCTTTGGACTCTATAATTCACCCCTCCACTTT.

This chain uses TRBV6-2 or TRBV6-3 with TRBJ1-1; D call uncertain. Trimming cost V 2 bases and J 1 base, with 8 bases left between them. The CDR3 has 14 residues. CDR1 is MNHEY and CDR2 is SVGEGT in the germline V gene. The CDR3 here is CASSYTRGNTEAFF. CDR3 DNA sequence: TGTGCCAGCAGTTACACCCGGGGGAACACTGAAGCTTTCTTT.

In DNA form, the CDR3 reads TGTGCCAGCAGTCCACGAAGGGACTTCAGATCCTACGAGCAGTACTTC. It yields the protein CASSPRRDFRSYEQYF. The chain carries TRBV27 and TRBJ2-7, with D possibly matching TRBD2 (6 bases). Germline V CDR1 and CDR2: MNHEY, SMNVEV (reference sequence). The CDR3 length is 16 residues. The V end was cut by 5 bases, the J end by 1 base, with 18 bases between.

There are a few counts of this clone. This sequence joins TRBV7-3 and TRBJ1-1, with no clear D. V lost 1 base to trimming and J lost 1 base, with 7 bases between them. The CDR3 spans 14 residues. The V gene's germline CDR1 is SGHTA and CDR2 FQGTGA. CDR3 protein: CASSLNAGNTEAFF. Here the CDR3 DNA reads TGTGCCAGCAGCTTAAACGCCGGGAACACTGAAGCTTTCTTT.

This rearrangement joins TRBV4-2 to TRBJ1-6, with D maybe TRBD1 (5 bases). CDR1 and CDR2 from the germline V gene are LGHNA and YNFKEQ. The CDR3 contains 13 residues. Trimming stripped 2 bases from V and 9 bases from J, with 8 bases between. CDR3 DNA sequence: TGTGCCAGCAGCCAAAAGGACATTTCACCCCTCCACTTT. This encodes CASSQKDISPLHF.

The chain uses TRBV7-2 and TRBJ2-3; 7 bases fit TRBD1. The CDR3 spans 16 residues. Germline CDR1 reads SGHTA; CDR2 reads FQGNSA. The J segment lost 0 bases and the V segment lost 4 bases, leaving 7 bases of the junction unmatched. As DNA, the CDR3 is TGTGCCAGCAGCTCCCTGACAGGGTGGAGCACAGATACGCAGTATTTT. This gives the protein CASSSLTGWSTDTQYF.